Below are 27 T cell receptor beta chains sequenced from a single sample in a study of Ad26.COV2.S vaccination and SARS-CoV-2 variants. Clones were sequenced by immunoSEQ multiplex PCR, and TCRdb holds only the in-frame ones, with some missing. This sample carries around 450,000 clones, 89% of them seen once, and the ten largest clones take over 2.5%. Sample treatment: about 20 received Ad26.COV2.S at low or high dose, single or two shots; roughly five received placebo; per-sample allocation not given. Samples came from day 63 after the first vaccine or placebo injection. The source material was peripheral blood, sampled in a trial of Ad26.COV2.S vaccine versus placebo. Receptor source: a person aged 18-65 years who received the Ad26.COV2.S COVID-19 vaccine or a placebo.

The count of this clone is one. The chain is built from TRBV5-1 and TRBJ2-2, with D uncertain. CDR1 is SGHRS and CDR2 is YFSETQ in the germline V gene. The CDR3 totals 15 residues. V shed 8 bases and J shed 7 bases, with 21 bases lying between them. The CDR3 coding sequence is TGCGCCAGTAGTATCCTCTCACGAACCGACGGGGAGCTGTTTTTT. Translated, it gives CASSILSRTDGELFF.

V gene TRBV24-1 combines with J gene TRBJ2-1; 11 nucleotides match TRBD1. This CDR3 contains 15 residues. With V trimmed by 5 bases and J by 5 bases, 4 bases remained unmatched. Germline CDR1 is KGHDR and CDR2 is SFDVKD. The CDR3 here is CATSAGQGADNEQFF. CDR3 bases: TGTGCCACCAGTGCCGGACAGGGGGCTGACAATGAGCAGTTCTTC.

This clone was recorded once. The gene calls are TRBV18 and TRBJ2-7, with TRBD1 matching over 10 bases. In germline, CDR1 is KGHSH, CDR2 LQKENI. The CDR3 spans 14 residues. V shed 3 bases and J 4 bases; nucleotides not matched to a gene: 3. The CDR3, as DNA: TGTGCCAGCTCACCGCGACAGGGGGCTTACGAGCAGTACGTC. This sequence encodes CASSPRQGAYEQYV.

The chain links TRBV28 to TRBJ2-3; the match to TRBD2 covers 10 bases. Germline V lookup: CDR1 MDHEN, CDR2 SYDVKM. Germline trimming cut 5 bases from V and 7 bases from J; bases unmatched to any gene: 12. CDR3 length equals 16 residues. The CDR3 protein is CASSQSGRAEMYTQYF. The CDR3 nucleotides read TGTGCCAGCAGTCAGAGCGGGAGGGCCGAGATGTATACGCAGTATTTT. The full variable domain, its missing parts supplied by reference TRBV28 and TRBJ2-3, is DVKVTQSSRYLVKRTGEKVFLECVQDMDHENMFWYRQDPGLGLRLIYFSYDVKMKEKGDIPEGYSVSREKKERFSLILESASTNQTSMYLCASSQSGRAEMYTQYFGPGTRLTVL.

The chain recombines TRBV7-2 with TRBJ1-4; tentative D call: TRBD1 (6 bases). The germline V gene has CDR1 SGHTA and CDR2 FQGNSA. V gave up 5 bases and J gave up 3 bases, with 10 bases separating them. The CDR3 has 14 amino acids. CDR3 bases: TGTGCCAGCAGCCCGGGGGGCCCTAATGAAAAACTGTTTTTT. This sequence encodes CASSPGGPNEKLFF. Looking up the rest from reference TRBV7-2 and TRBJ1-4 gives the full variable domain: GAGVSQSPSNKVTEKGKDVELRCDPISGHTALYWYRQSLGQGLEFLIYFQGNSAPDKSGLPSDRFSAERTGGSVSTLTIQRTQQEDSAVYLCASSPGGPNEKLFFGSGTQLSVL.

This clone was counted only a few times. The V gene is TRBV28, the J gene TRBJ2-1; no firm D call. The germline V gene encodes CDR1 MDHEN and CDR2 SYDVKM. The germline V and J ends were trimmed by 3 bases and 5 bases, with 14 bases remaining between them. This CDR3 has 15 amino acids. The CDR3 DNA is TGTGCCAGCAGTTTTAGGCTCCCTGGGCACAATGAGCAGTTCTTC. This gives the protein CASSFRLPGHNEQFF.

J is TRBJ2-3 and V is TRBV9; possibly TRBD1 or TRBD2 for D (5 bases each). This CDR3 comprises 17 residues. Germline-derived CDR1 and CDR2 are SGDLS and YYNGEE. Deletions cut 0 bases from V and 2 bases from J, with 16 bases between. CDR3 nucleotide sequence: TGTGCCAGCAGCGTAGAACCCCTTTACGGGACCACAGATACGCAGTATTTT. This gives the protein CASSVEPLYGTTDTQYF.

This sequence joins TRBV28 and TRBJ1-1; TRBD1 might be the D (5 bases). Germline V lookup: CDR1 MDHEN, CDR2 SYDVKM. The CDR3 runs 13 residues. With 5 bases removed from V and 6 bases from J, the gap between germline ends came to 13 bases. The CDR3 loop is CASSQPAGAEAFF. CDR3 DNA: TGTGCCAGCAGTCAACCGGCGGGGGCTGAAGCTTTCTTT.

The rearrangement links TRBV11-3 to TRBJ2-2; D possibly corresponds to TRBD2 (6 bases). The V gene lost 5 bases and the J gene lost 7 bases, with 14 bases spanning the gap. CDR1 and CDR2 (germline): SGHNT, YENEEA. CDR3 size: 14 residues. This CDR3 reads CASSTPRRVGELFF. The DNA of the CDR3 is TGTGCCAGCAGCACACCCCGGAGGGTCGGGGAGCTGTTTTTT.

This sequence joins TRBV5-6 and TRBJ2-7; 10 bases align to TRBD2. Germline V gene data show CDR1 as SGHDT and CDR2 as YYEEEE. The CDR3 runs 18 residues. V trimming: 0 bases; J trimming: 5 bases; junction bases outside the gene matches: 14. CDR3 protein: CASSLALAGSSRDDEQYV. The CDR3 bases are TGTGCCAGCAGCTTGGCACTAGCGGGATCCTCCCGTGACGACGAGCAGTACGTC.

The CDR3 spells CSVGQGRTGELFF. The CDR3 region has the DNA TGCAGCGTTGGTCAGGGGCGCACCGGGGAGCTGTTTTTT. The gene calls are TRBV29-1 and TRBJ2-2; weak D call: TRBD1 (6 bases). The CDR3 sequence is 13 residues long. The V end was cut by 4 bases, the J end by 4 bases, with 10 bases between. CDR1 is SQVTM, CDR2 ANQGSEA, per germline.

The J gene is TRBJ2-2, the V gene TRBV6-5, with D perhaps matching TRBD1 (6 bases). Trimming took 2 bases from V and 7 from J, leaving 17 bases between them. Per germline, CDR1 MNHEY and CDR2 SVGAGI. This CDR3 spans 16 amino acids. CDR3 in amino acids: CASSYGAGVLSGELFF. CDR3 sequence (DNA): TGTGCCAGCAGTTACGGGGCAGGGGTTTTAAGCGGGGAGCTGTTTTTT.

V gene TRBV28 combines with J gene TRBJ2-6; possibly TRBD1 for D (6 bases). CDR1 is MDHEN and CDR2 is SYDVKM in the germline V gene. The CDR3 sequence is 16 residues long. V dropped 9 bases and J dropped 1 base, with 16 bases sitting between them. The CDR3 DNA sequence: TGTGCCAGTGCCCCGGGACACTTATCTGGGGCCAACGTCCTGACTTTC. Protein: CASAPGHLSGANVLTF.

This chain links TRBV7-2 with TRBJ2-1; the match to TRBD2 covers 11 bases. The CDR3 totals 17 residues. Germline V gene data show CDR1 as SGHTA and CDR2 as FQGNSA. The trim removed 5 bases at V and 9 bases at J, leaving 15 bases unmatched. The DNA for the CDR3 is TGTGCCAGCAGCCCTCTAGCGGGGGGCCTTCTGGTAGGTGAGCAGTTCTTC. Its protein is CASSPLAGGLLVGEQFF.

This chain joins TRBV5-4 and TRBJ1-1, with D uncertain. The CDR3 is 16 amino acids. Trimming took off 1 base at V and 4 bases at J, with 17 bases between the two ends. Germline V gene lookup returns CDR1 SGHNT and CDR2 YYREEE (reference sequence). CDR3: CASSLRGWGIGTEAFF. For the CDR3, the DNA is TGTGCCAGCAGCTTGAGAGGGTGGGGAATAGGCACTGAAGCTTTCTTT. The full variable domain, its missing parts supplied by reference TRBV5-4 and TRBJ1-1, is ETGVTQSPTHLIKTRGQQVTLRCSSQSGHNTVSWYQQALGQGPQFIFQYYREEENGRGNFPPRFSGLQFPNYSSELNVNALELDDSALYLCASSLRGWGIGTEAFFGQGTRLTVV.

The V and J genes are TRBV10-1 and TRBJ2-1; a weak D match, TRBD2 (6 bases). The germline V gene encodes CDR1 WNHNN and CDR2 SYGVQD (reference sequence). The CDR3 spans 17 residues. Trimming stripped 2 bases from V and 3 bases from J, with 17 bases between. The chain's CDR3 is CASSEICPGESYNEQFF. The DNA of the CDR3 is TGCGCCAGCAGTGAGATTTGTCCGGGGGAAAGCTACAATGAGCAGTTCTTC.

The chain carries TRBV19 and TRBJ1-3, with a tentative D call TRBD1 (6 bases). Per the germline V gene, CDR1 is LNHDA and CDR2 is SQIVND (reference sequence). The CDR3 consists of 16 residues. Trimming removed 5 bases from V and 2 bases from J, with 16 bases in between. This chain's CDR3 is CASSSMNQGTGNTIYF. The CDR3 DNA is TGTGCCAGTAGTTCTATGAACCAGGGGACTGGAAACACCATATATTTT.

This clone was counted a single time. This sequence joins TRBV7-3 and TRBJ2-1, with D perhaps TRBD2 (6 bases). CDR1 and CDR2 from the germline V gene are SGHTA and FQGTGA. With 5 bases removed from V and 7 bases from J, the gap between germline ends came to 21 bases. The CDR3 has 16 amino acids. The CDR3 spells CASSPRGNLPGNEQFF. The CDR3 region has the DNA TGTGCCAGCAGCCCACGCGGGAATCTCCCGGGGAATGAGCAGTTCTTC.

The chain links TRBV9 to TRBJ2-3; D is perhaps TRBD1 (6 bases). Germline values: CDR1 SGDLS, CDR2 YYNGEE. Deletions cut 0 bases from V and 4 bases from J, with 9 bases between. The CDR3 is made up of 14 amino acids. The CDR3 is CASSVAQGSDTQYF. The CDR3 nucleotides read TGTGCCAGCAGCGTAGCGCAGGGGTCAGATACGCAGTATTTT.

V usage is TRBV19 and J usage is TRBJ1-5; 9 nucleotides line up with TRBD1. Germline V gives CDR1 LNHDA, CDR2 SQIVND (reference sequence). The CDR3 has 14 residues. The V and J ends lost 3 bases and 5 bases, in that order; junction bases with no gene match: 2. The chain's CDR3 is CASSIDRGYQPQHF. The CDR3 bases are TGTGCCAGTAGTATCGACAGGGGGTATCAGCCCCAGCATTTT.

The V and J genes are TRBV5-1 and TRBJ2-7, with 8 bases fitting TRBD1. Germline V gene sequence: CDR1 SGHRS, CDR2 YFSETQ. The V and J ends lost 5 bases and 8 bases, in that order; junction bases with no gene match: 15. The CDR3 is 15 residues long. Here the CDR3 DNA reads TGCGCCAGCAGGTGGGGAGGACAGGGAGAGGCCCAGCAGTACTTC. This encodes CASRWGGQGEAQQYF.

The CDR3 sequence is CASSYVPGKGFYGYTF. The DNA of the CDR3 is TGTGCCAGCAGTTACGTTCCGGGGAAGGGGTTCTATGGCTACACCTTC. The chain couples TRBV6-5 to TRBJ1-2; tentative D call: TRBD1 (5 bases). V shed 2 bases and J shed 4 bases, with 17 bases lying between them. Germline values: CDR1 MNHEY, CDR2 SVGAGI. The CDR3 is made up of 16 amino acids.

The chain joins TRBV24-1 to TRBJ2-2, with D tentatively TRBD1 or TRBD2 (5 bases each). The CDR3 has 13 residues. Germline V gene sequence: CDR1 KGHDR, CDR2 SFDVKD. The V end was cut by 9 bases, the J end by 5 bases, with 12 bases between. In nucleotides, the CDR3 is TGTGCCACCCGGGACGTCCTTACCGGGGAGCTGTTTTTT. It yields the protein CATRDVLTGELFF.

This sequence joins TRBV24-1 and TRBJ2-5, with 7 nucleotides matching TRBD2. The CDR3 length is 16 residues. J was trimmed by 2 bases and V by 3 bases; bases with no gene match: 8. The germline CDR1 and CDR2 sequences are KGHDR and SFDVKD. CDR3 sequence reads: CATSDNLSGPQETQYF. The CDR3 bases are TGTGCCACCAGTGATAACCTTAGCGGGCCGCAAGAGACCCAGTACTTC.

DNA of the CDR3: TGTGCCAGCAGCCACCAGGGATCTGGGGCCAACGTCCTGACTTTC. It translates to CASSHQGSGANVLTF. The chain is built from TRBV5-4 and TRBJ2-6, with D maybe TRBD1 (5 bases). Trimming removed 4 bases at V and 1 base at J, with 9 bases between. CDR1 SGHNT and CDR2 YYREEE come from the germline V gene (reference sequence). The CDR3 runs to 15 residues.

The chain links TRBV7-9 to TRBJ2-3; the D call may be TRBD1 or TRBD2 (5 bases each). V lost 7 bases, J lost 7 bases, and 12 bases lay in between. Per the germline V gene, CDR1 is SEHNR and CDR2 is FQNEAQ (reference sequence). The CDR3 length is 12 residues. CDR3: CASTTGANTQYF. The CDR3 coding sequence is TGTGCCAGCACCACCGGGGCGAATACGCAGTATTTT.

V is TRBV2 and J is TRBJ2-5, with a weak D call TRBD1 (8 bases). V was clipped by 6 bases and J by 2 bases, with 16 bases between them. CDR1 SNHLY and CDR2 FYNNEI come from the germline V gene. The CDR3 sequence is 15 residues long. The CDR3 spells CASRAGTGVQETQYF. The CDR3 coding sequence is TGTGCCAGCAGAGCGGGGACAGGAGTTCAAGAGACCCAGTACTTC.